A single sample is the source of the 17 T cell receptor beta chains below, sequenced in a study of radiotherapy plus CTLA-4 blockade in lung cancer. Method: immunoSEQ multiplex PCR; TCRdb's copy keeps in-frame clones and lacks some. The profile shows roughly 75,000 clones, roughly 80% of them singletons. This material consisted of peripheral blood, taken from a patient treated with radiotherapy plus ipilimumab. These receptors were taken from a human donor with non-small cell lung cancer who had stable disease on radiotherapy plus ipilimumab.

This clone counts as large (0.1 to 1%). This rearrangement joins TRBV6-1 to TRBJ2-3, with 8 positions matching TRBD2. The CDR3 runs to 15 residues. Germline CDR1 and CDR2: MNHNS and SASEGT. V lost 4 bases and J lost 4; bases outside the gene matches: 7. CDR3 sequence: CASSAQAGAADTQYF. The CDR3 DNA is TGTGCCAGCAGTGCTCAAGCGGGGGCCGCAGATACGCAGTATTTT.

This chain joins TRBV10-3 and TRBJ2-5; no reliable D call. Germline CDR1 and CDR2: ENHRY and SYGVKD. The CDR3 covers 12 residues. The V and J ends lost 0 bases and 6 bases respectively, with 5 bases between them. This chain's CDR3 is CAISESRKTQYF. The DNA for the CDR3 is TGTGCCATCAGTGAGTCGAGAAAGACCCAGTACTTC.

This chain joins TRBV19 and TRBJ2-2; D ambiguous. This CDR3 contains 18 residues. Trimming took off 3 bases at V and 2 bases at J, with 19 bases between the two ends. CDR1 is LNHDA and CDR2 is SQIVND in the germline V gene (reference sequence). The CDR3 sequence is CASSMVTRTLINTGELFF. The CDR3 bases are TGTGCCAGTAGTATGGTTACCCGGACCCTGATTAACACCGGGGAGCTGTTTTTT.

V gene TRBV11-2 combines with J gene TRBJ2-7; 11 bases are shared with TRBD2. Germline CDR1 and CDR2: SGHAT and FQNNGV. With V trimmed by 5 bases and J by 4 bases, 4 bases remained unmatched. The CDR3 consists of 14 residues. CDR3 nucleotide sequence: TGTGCCAGCAGCGAGACTAGCGGGGATTACGAGCAGTACTTC. As protein: CASSETSGDYEQYF.

The J gene is TRBJ1-6, the V gene TRBV6-1; 7 nucleotides match TRBD1. CDR3 length: 13 amino acids. Germline assignment: CDR1 MNHNS and CDR2 SASEGT. The CDR3, as DNA: TGTGCAGTGGGCCAGGGGGTGAATTCACCCCTCCACTTT. As protein: CAVGQGVNSPLHF.

The CDR3 loop reads CASSLGLTGELFF. CDR3 DNA sequence: TGTGCCAGCAGCTTAGGTCTTACCGGGGAGCTGTTTTTT. The chain carries TRBV11-3 and TRBJ2-2; no reliable D call. V shed 1 base and J shed 5 bases, with 5 bases lying between them. This CDR3 comprises 13 residues. Looked up from germline, CDR1 is SGHNT and CDR2 is YENEEA.

The chain recombines TRBV7-9 with TRBJ1-6; 10 bases are shared with TRBD1. CDR1 and CDR2 (germline): SEHNR, FQNEAQ (reference sequence). The CDR3 spans 15 residues. J lost 9 bases, V lost 3 bases, and 5 bases had no gene match. The CDR3 is CASSLVGQGGSPLHF. In DNA form, the CDR3 reads TGTGCCAGCAGCTTGGTTGGACAGGGGGGTTCACCCCTCCACTTT.

This clone was detected only once. J is TRBJ2-1 and V is TRBV5-1; unclear D gene. The V gene's germline CDR1 is SGHRS and CDR2 YFSETQ. V shed 0 bases and J shed 5 bases, with 9 bases lying between them. The CDR3 consists of 14 residues. DNA of the CDR3: TGCGCCAGCAGCTTGGTAAGCGCCGACAATGAGCAGTTCTTC. It translates to CASSLVSADNEQFF.

The chain links TRBV28 to TRBJ1-5; TRBD1 matches at 8 bases. CDR3 length equals 18 residues. Germline V gives CDR1 MDHEN, CDR2 SYDVKM. Trimming cost V 5 bases and J 0 bases; bases outside gene matches: 12. This chain's CDR3 is CASSLPTGEGGSNQPQHF. The CDR3 coding sequence is TGTGCCAGCAGTCTACCGACAGGGGAAGGGGGTAGCAATCAGCCCCAGCATTTT.

The V call is TRBV5-6, the J call TRBJ1-3; 8 nucleotides align to TRBD1. The germline gives CDR1 SGHDT, CDR2 YYEEEE. CDR3 size: 15 residues. Trimming removed 4 bases from V and 5 bases from J; junction bases left unmatched: 8. In DNA form, the CDR3 reads TGTGCCAGCAGCCAGCCAGGGGGCCCGCGAAACACCATATATTTT. Translated: CASSQPGGPRNTIYF.

This clone was seen just once. Written as DNA, the CDR3 is TGTGCCAGCAGCCAAGATCGCGGGGATACGCAGTATTTT. As protein: CASSQDRGDTQYF. This chain connects TRBV4-2 to TRBJ2-3, with D maybe TRBD2 (5 bases). The CDR3 spans 13 residues. The ends were cut back, 0 bases at V and 6 bases at J, with 7 bases in the middle. Germline loops: CDR1 LGHNA, CDR2 YNFKEQ.

The rearrangement joins TRBV6-6 to TRBJ1-5; TRBD1 is a possible D gene (5 bases). The CDR3 contains 15 residues. Trimming took off 7 bases at V and 0 bases at J, with 13 bases between the two ends. Germline V CDR1 and CDR2: MNHNY, SVGAGI (reference sequence). The CDR3 region is CASTTRGDSNQPQHF. DNA of the CDR3: TGTGCCAGCACCACAAGAGGGGATAGCAATCAGCCCCAGCATTTT.

Points on this clone: Because the CDR3's place on the DNA is in doubt, the DNA is left out and the CDR3 is given as listed by TCRdb. The rearrangement joins TRBV12-1 to TRBJ2-3; TRBD2, as called in the table, went unchecked against the DNA. TRBV12-1 is flagged as a pseudogene. The CDR3 totals 18 residues, both ends included. CDR3: CASSPLVGAGTVTDTQYF.

The chain has TRBV6-5 and TRBJ2-2; TRBD2 matches at 8 bases. The CDR3 length is 16 residues. Germline lookup yields CDR1 MNHEY and CDR2 SVGAGI. With 2 bases clipped from V and 4 bases from J, the junction kept 6 bases outside the gene matches. The CDR3 protein is CASSYAAGASTGELFF. The CDR3, as DNA: TGTGCCAGCAGTTACGCAGCGGGAGCCAGCACCGGGGAGCTGTTTTTT.

V usage is TRBV19 and J usage is TRBJ1-5; unclear D gene. Germline CDR1 is LNHDA and CDR2 is SQIVND (reference sequence). The V end was cut by 10 bases, the J end by 8 bases, with 21 bases between. The CDR3 consists of 14 residues. The CDR3 nucleotides read TGTGCCACCCGCGGGAGGGCGCCCAACAAGCCCCAGCATTTT. Protein: CATRGRAPNKPQHF.

The chain uses TRBV7-9 and TRBJ1-1; TRBD1 might be the D (5 bases). Trimming left V 2 bases short and J 11 bases short, with 12 bases between. The germline V gene encodes CDR1 SEHNR and CDR2 FQNEAQ (reference sequence). The CDR3 loop spans 12 amino acids. CDR3 nucleotides: TGTGCCAGCAGCTTAAGGACATCTTTCGCTTTCTTT. It codes for CASSLRTSFAFF.

The chain carries TRBV6-1 and TRBJ1-5, with TRBD1 matching over 7 bases. The CDR3 has 13 residues. The junction had 4 bases not matched to a gene; V was cut back by 8 bases and J by 3 bases. Germline V gene sequence: CDR1 MNHNS, CDR2 SASEGT. In DNA form, the CDR3 reads TGTGCCAGCCACGGGACAGTCAATCAGCCCCAGCATTTT. Residues: CASHGTVNQPQHF.